The 6 T cell receptor beta chains reported below all come from one sample, sequenced in a study of blood T cell repertoires in COVID-19. Clones were sequenced by immunoSEQ multiplex PCR, and TCRdb holds only the in-frame ones, with some missing. This table has over 300,000 clones, 80% to 90% appearing once. The specimen was peripheral blood. The receptors were gathered from a man in his forties with acute or convalescent COVID-19.

The chain has TRBV10-3 and TRBJ2-1, with D tentatively TRBD2 (6 bases). The CDR3 spans 14 residues. Trimming stripped 4 bases from V and 12 bases from J, with 19 bases between. CDR1 and CDR2 (germline): ENHRY, SYGVKD. The CDR3 spells CAISGGDRSIPQFF. DNA for the CDR3: TGTGCCATCAGTGGGGGGGACCGGTCAATCCCGCAGTTCTTC.

J is TRBJ1-6 and V is TRBV27; TRBD1 is a possible D gene (5 bases). From germline, CDR1 is MNHEY and CDR2 SMNVEV (reference sequence). The CDR3 totals 12 residues. Trimming removed 3 bases at V and 14 bases at J, with 11 bases between. CDR3 nucleotide sequence: TGTGCCAGCAGTTTCCTCCAGGGCGCCCTCCACTTT. This translates into CASSFLQGALHF.

The V and J genes are TRBV4-3 and TRBJ1-5; D is uncertain. The V end lost 2 bases, the J end lost 6 bases, and 8 bases lay between the germline ends. The germline CDR1 and CDR2 sequences are LGHNA and YSLEER. The CDR3 totals 13 residues. This chain's CDR3 is CASSQSISQPQHF. The CDR3, as DNA: TGCGCCAGCAGCCAATCAATCAGTCAGCCCCAGCATTTT.

The J gene is TRBJ2-7, the V gene TRBV6-5; 11 positions match TRBD2. The CDR3 contains 16 residues. CDR1 is MNHEY, CDR2 SVGAGI, per germline. After removal of 0 bases from V and 2 bases from J, the junction contained 3 bases not matched to a gene. Here the CDR3 reads CASSYSDSGGAYEQYF. Written as DNA, the CDR3 is TGTGCCAGCAGTTACTCGGATAGCGGGGGGGCCTACGAGCAGTACTTC.

The chain employs TRBV15 and TRBJ2-1, with D uncertain. The CDR3 spans 11 residues. V was clipped by 8 bases and J by 4 bases, with 6 bases between them. Germline loops: CDR1 LNHNV, CDR2 YYDKDF (reference sequence). The CDR3 DNA reads TGTGCCACCGGCCCTTACAATGAGCAGTTCTTC. Its protein product is CATGPYNEQFF. The whole variable domain, remainder taken from reference TRBV15 and TRBJ2-1, is DAMVIQNPRYQVTQFGKPVTLSCSQTLNHNVMYWYQQKSSQAPKLLFHYYDKDFNNEADTPDNFQSRRPNTSFCFLDIRSPGLGDTAMYLCATGPYNEQFFGPGTRLTVL.

The V and J genes are TRBV19 and TRBJ2-2; 12 bases map to TRBD2. Germline CDR1 LNHDA, CDR2 SQIVND (reference sequence). The length of the CDR3 is 16 residues. Trimming took 6 bases from V and 0 from J; bases not matched to a gene: 2. CDR3 protein: CASSRLAGANTGELFF. The CDR3 region has the DNA TGTGCCAGTAGCCGACTAGCGGGGGCGAACACCGGGGAGCTGTTTTTT.